Below, 2 T cell receptor beta chains from the same sample are listed, as sequenced in a study of human T cells and chemical hapten exposure. Indicated time point: pre-sensitization, week 0. Treatment here: therapeutic diphenylcyclopropenone sensitization with weekly scalp DPC. One entry per CDR3 protein, called by TCRdb with MiXCR from the RACE reads. Of roughly 120,000 distinct CDR3 sequences listed, less than 15% were seen once; the top ten hold 2.5% to 3%. Specimen: whole blood, collected in connection with sensitization to the hapten diphenylcyclopropenone (DPC). All receptors come from a woman under 30 with alopecia areata. Some clones in this sample may be carry-over from other donors' samples.

This clonotype was seen a handful of times. This chain uses TRBV7-2 with TRBJ1-5; D is ambiguous. The length of the CDR3 is 15 residues. V lost 5 bases, J lost 4 bases, and 15 bases lay in between. Germline V gene lookup returns CDR1 SGHTA and CDR2 FQGNSA. The CDR3 DNA follows: TGTGCCAGCAGCCCGCGCCCACGGCTTAATCAGCCCCAGCATTTT. It encodes CASSPRPRLNQPQHF.

This clonotype was seen only once. The rearrangement uses TRBV21-1 and TRBJ2-7. TRBV21-1 is designated a pseudogene. This CDR3 contains 13 residues. In nucleotides, the CDR3 is TGTGCCAGCAGCACGAACAAGAACTACGAGCAGTACTTC. It specifies CASSTNKNYEQYF.